This TCR beta chain was sequenced in a study of T cell changes during pregnancy in multiple sclerosis. V shed 2 bases and J shed 5 bases, with 15 bases lying between them. Germline V lookup: CDR1 MNHEY, CDR2 SMNVEV (reference sequence). The CDR3 consists of 15 residues. The assay was immunoSEQ multiplex PCR, and TCRdb's table has in-frame clones only and misses some. The table includes 30,000 or so clones, 87% detected once. The chain recombines TRBV27 with TRBJ1-2, with a weak D call TRBD1 (6 bases). The source is a female donor with multiple sclerosis, enrolled in a pregnancy study. The sample here was CD8+ T cells from peripheral blood mononuclear cells, taken in the first trimester of pregnancy. In nucleotides, the CDR3 is TGTGCCAGCAGTTTACGCCCGGGGGGCCCGTATGGCTACACCTTC. It specifies CASSLRPGGPYGYTF.